Given below is one T cell receptor beta chain in context. No fewer than 5.5 micrograms of total RNA were isolated from every sample. Primed by a sample-barcoded 5' primer and a J-beta primer mix, a second PCR proceeded for 7 to 11 cycles. Each TCR beta cDNA got a 12-nucleotide random molecular identifier. A single record per CDR3 protein comes from TCRdb applying MiXCR to the 5' RACE reads. The sample has about 780,000 distinct CDR3 sequences, roughly 46% seen once. This CDR3 spans 15 amino acids. The germline gives CDR1 LGHDT, CDR2 YNNKEL (reference sequence). V gave up 1 base and J gave up 7 bases, with 16 bases separating them. This sample stems from a study of blood T cells in healthy people across ages.

The clonotype originates from a man older than 75 in good health. The source material was blood. The chain combines TRBV3-1 with TRBJ1-1, with a weak D call TRBD1 (6 bases). The CDR3 DNA reads TGTGCCAGCAGCCAAGCGGGGCCGGGGGCGGTTGAAGCTTTCTTT. Translating gives CASSQAGPGAVEAFF.